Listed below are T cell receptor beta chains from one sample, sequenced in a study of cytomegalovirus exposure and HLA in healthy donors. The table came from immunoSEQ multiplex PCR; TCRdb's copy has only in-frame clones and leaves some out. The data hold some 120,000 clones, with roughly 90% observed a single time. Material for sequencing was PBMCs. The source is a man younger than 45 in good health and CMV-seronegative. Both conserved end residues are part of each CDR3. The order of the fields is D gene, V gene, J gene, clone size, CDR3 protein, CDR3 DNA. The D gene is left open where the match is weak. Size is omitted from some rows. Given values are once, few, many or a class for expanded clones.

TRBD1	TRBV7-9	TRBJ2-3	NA	CASSDREEGDTQYF	TGTGCCAGCAGCGACAGGGAAGAGGGAGATACGCAGTATTTT
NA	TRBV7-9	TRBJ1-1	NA	CASSRLENTEAFF	TGTGCCAGCAGCCGACTTGAGAACACTGAAGCTTTCTTT
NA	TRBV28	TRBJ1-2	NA	CASSLYLPSGGYTF	TGTGCCAGCAGTTTATACCTCCCGTCGGGAGGCTACACCTTC
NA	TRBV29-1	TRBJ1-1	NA	CSVAVNTEAFF	TGCAGCGTTGCAGTGAACACTGAAGCTTTCTTT
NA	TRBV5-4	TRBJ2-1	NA	CASSLAPLDNEQFF	TGTGCCAGCAGCTTAGCCCCTTTGGACAATGAGCAGTTCTTC
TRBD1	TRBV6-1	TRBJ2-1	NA	CASRESLFTGGRYEQFF	TGTGCCAGCAGAGAATCACTTTTTACAGGGGGCCGTTATGAGCAGTTCTTC
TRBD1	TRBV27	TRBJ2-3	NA	CASSSTGGSDTQYF	TGTGCCAGCAGTTCGACAGGGGGCTCAGATACGCAGTATTTT
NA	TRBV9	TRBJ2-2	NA	CASKSRTGELFF	TGTGCCAGCAAGAGTAGAACCGGGGAGCTGTTTTTT
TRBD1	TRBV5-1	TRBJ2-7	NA	CASSFRQGAGEQYF	TGCGCCAGCAGCTTCCGACAGGGGGCTGGCGAGCAGTACTTC
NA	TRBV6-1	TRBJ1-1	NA	CASSLRGAEAFF	TGTGCCAGCAGTCTAAGGGGTGCTGAAGCTTTCTTT
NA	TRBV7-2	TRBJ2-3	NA	CASSYYTDTQYF	TGTGCCAGCAGCTACTATACAGATACGCAGTATTTT
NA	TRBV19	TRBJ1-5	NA	CASSIGGGSNQPQHF	TGTGCCAGTAGTATAGGCGGCGGTAGCAATCAGCCCCAGCATTTT
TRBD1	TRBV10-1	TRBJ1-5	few	CASSDGTGGQPQHF	TGCGCCAGCAGTGATGGGACAGGGGGCCAGCCCCAGCATTTT
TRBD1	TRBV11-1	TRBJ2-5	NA	CASSGDRAWKTQYF	TGTGCCAGCAGCGGGGACAGGGCGTGGAAGACCCAGTACTTC
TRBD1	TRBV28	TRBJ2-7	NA	CASSTARDRVTSGQYF	TGTGCCAGCAGTACAGCCCGGGACAGGGTAACATCCGGGCAGTACTTC
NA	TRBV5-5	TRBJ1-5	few	CASSSLVSNQPQHF	TGTGCCAGCAGCTCCCTAGTTAGCAATCAGCCCCAGCATTTT
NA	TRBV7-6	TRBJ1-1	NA	CASSLLGGDTEAFF	TGTGCCAGCAGCCTATTGGGGGGGGACACTGAAGCTTTCTTT
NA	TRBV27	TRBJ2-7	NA	CASSWTGQKTYEQYF	TGTGCCAGCAGTTGGACCGGACAGAAGACCTACGAGCAGTACTTC
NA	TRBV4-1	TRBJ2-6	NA	CASSQGHIVGPRNVLTF	TGCGCCAGCAGCCAAGGACACATCGTCGGTCCCCGCAACGTCCTGACTTTC
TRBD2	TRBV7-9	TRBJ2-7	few	CASSPAGGLYEQYF	TGTGCCAGCAGCCCAGCGGGGGGGCTCTACGAGCAGTACTTC
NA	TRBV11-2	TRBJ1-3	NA	CASSLDTGWENTIYF	TGTGCCAGCAGCTTAGATACAGGATGGGAAAACACCATATATTTT
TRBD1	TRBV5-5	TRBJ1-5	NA	CASSRTGSNQPQHF	TGTGCCAGCAGCAGGACAGGATCAAATCAGCCCCAGCATTTT
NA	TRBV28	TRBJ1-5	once	CASTIGDFSNQPQHF	TGTGCCAGCACCATCGGAGATTTTAGCAATCAGCCCCAGCATTTT
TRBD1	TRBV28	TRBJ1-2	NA	CASSSRGDRSFYGYTF	TGTGCCAGCAGTTCAAGGGGGGACAGGTCGTTCTATGGCTACACCTTC